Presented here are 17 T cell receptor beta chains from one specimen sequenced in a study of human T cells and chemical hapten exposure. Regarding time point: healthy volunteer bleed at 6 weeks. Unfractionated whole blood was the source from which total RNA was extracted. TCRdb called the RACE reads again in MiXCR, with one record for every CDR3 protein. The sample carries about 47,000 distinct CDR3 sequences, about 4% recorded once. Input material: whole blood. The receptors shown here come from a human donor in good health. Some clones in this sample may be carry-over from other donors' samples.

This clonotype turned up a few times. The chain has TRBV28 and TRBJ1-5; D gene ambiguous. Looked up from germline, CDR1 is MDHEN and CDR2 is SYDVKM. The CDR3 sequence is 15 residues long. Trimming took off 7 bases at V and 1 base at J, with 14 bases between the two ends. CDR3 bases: TGTGCCAGCACCATTCCACCACCGAGCAATCAGCCCCAGCATTTT. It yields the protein CASTIPPPSNQPQHF.

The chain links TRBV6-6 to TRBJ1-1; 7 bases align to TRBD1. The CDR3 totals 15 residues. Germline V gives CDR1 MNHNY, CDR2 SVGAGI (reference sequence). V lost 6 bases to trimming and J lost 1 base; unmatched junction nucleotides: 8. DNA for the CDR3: TGTGCCAGCAGGCGTACAGGGGATCAGAACACTGAAGCTTTCTTT. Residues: CASRRTGDQNTEAFF.

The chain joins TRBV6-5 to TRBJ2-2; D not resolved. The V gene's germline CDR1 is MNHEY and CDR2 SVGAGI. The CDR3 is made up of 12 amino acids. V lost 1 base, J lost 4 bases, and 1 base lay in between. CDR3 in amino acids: CASSYFTGELFF. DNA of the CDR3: TGTGCCAGCAGTTACTTCACCGGGGAGCTGTTTTTT.

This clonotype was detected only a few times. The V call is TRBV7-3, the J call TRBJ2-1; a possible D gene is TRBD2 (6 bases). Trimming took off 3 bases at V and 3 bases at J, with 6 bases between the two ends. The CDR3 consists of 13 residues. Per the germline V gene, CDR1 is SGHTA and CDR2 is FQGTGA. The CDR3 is CASSLGLYNEQFF. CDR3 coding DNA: TGTGCCAGCAGCTTGGGACTCTACAATGAGCAGTTCTTC.

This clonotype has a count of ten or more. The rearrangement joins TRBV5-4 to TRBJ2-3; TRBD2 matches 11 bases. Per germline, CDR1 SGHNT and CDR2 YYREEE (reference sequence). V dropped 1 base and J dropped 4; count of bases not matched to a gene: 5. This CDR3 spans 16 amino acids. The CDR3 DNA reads TGTGCCAGCAGCTTGCGGCTAGCGGGAGGTGCAGATACGCAGTATTTT. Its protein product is CASSLRLAGGADTQYF.

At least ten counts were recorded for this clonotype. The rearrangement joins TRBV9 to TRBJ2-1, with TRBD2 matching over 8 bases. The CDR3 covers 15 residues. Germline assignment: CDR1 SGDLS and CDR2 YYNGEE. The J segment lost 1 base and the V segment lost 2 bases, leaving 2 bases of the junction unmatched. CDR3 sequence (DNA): TGTGCCAGCAGCGTTAGCGGGATTTCCTACAATGAGCAGTTCTTC. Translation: CASSVSGISYNEQFF.

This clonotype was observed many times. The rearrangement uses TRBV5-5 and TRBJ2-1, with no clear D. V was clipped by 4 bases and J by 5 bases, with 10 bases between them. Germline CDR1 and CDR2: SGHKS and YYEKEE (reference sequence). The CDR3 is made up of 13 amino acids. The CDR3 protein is CASSLPVHNEQFF. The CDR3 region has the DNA TGTGCCAGCAGCCTACCCGTACACAATGAGCAGTTCTTC. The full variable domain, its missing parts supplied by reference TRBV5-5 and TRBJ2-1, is DAGVTQSPTHLIKTRGQQVTLRCSPISGHKSVSWYQQVLGQGPQFIFQYYEKEERGRGNFPDRFSARQFPNYSSELNVNALLLGDSALYLCASSLPVHNEQFFGPGTRLTVL.

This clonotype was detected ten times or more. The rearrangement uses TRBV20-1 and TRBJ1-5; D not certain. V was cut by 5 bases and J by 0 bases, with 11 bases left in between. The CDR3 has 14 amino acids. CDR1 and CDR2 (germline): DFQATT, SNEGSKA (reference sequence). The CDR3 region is CSARRSNSNQPQHF. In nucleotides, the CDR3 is TGCAGTGCTCGCCGATCTAATAGCAATCAGCCCCAGCATTTT.

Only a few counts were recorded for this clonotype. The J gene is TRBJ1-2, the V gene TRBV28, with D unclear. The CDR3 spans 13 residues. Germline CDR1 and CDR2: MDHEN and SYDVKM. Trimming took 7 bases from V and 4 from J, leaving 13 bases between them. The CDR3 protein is CASTLGDIYGYTF. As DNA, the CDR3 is TGTGCCAGCACCTTAGGAGATATCTATGGCTACACCTTC.

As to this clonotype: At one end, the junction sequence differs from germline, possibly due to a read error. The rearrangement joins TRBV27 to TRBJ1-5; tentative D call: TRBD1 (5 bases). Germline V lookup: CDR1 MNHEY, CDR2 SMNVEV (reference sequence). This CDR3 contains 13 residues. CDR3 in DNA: TGTACCAGCCCTGACAGTAGCAATCAGCCCCAGCATTTT. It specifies CTSPDSSNQPQHF.

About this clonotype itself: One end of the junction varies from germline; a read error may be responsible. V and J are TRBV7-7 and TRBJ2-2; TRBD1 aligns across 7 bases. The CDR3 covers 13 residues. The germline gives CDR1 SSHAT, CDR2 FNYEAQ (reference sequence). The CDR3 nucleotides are TGTGCTAGCAGCGTGACAGGGCACGGGGAGCTGTTTTTT. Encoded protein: CASSVTGHGELFF.

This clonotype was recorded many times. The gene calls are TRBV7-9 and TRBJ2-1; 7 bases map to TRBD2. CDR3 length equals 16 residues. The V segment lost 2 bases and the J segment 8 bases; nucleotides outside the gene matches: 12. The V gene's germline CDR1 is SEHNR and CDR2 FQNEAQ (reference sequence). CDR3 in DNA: TGTGCCAGCAGCTTAAGCGCTAGCGGTCGGGGGGATGAGCAGTTCTTC. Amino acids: CASSLSASGRGDEQFF.

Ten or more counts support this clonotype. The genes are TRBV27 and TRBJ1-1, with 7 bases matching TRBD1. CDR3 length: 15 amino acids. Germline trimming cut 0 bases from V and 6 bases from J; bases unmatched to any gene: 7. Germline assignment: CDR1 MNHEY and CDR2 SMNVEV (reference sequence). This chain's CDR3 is CASSLSWTGAAEAFF. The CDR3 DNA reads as TGTGCCAGCAGTTTATCCTGGACAGGTGCGGCTGAAGCTTTCTTT.

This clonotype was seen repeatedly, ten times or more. CDR3: CASSLSRGALGYEQYF. The CDR3 coding sequence is TGTGCCAGCAGTTTGAGTAGGGGCGCCCTTGGGTACGAGCAGTACTTC. The rearrangement uses TRBV28 and TRBJ2-7; D is possibly TRBD1 (5 bases). V shed 3 bases and J shed 4 bases, with 19 bases lying between them. Germline lookup yields CDR1 MDHEN and CDR2 SYDVKM. The CDR3 covers 16 residues.

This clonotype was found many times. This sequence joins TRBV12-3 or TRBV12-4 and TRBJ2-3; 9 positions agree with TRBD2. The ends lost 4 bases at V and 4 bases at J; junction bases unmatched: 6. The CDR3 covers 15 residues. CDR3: CASSWGLAGADTQYF. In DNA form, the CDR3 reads TGTGCCAGCAGTTGGGGACTAGCTGGAGCAGATACGCAGTATTTT.

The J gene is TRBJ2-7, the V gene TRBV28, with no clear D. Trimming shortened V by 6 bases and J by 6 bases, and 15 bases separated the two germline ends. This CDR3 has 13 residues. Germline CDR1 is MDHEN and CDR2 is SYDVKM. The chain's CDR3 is CASRPPAGLEQYF. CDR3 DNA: TGTGCCAGCAGACCCCCGGCCGGGCTCGAGCAGTACTTC.

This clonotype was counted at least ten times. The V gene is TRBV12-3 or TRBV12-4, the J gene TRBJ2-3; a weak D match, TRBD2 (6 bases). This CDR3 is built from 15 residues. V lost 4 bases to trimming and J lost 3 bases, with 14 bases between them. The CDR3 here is CASSYGLSPTDTQYF. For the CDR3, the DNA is TGTGCCAGCAGTTATGGACTATCTCCAACAGATACGCAGTATTTT.